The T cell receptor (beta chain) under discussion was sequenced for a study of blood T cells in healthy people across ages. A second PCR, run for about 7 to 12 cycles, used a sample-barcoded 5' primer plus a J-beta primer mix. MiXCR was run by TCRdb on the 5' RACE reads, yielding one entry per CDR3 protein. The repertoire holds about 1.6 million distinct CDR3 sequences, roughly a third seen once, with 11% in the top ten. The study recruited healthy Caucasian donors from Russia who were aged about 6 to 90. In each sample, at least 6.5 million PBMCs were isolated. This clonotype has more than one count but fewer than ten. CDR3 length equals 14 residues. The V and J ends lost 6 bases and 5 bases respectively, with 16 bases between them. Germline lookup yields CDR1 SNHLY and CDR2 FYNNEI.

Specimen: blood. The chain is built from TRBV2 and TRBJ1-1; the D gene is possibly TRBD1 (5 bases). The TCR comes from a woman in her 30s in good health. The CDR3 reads CASSLRGAYTEAFF. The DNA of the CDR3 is TGTGCCAGCAGCCTCAGAGGGGCGTATACTGAAGCTTTCTTT.